Given below is one T cell receptor beta chain in context. Only in-frame clones appear in the TCRdb table, and some are missing; sequencing was by immunoSEQ multiplex PCR. The sample includes 70,000 or so clones, 92% seen only once; the top ten take 0.42%. This specimen belongs to a study of technical replicates of blood from a few donors. The sequencing input was T cells isolated from PBMCs. The sequence was collected from a human donor in good health.

This CDR3 reads CASSLRAGNTEAFF. CDR3 in DNA: TGTGCCAGCAGCTTGAGAGCGGGGAACACTGAAGCTTTCTTT. The chain carries TRBV5-4 and TRBJ1-1; D call uncertain. Trimming shortened V by 1 base and J by 1 base, and 8 bases separated the two germline ends. Germline CDR1 reads SGHNT; CDR2 reads YYREEE (reference sequence). This CDR3 spans 14 amino acids.